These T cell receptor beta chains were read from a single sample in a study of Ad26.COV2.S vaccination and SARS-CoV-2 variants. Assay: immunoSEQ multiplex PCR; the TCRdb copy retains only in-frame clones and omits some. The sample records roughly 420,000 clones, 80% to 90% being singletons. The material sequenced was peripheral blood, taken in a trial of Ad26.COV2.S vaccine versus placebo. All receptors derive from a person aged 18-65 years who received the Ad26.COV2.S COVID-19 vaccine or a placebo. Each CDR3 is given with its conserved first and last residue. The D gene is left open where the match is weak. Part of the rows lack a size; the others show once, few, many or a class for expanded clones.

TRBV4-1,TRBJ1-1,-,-,TGCGCCAGCAGCCAAGAACATTACGAGGGGAGCGCTGAAGCTTTCTTT,CASSQEHYEGSAEAFF
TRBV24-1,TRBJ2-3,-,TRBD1,TGTGCCACCAAAGGGCAGGGGGCATATACGCAGTATTTT,CATKGQGAYTQYF
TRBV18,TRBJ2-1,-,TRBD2,TGTGCCAGCTCACCAAGCAGCGGGAGCAGCGATGAGCAGTTCTTC,CASSPSSGSSDEQFF
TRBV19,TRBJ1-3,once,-,TGTGCCAGTAAGGGAGGCGGCGGAAACACCATATATTTT,CASKGGGGNTIYF
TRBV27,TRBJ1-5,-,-,TGTGCCAGCGGATACAGGGCTGGGAATCAGCCCCAGCATTTT,CASGYRAGNQPQHF
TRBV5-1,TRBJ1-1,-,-,TGCGCCAGCAGCCGAACAAGGGGGTTGAACACTGAAGCTTTCTTT,CASSRTRGLNTEAFF
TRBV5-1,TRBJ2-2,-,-,TGCGCCAGCAGCCTTCGTGGCGGGGAAACCGGGGAGCTGTTTTTT,CASSLRGGETGELFF
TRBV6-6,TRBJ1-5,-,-,TGTGCCAGCAGGACCGGGGGGAGTGGCAATCAGCCCCAGCATTTT,CASRTGGSGNQPQHF
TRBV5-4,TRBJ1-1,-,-,TGTGCCAGCAGCTTGTGGGGAGGGACTGAAGCTTTCTTT,CASSLWGGTEAFF
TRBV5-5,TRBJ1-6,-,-,TGTGCCAGCAGCTTGGGGCTCAATTCACCCCTCCACTTT,CASSLGLNSPLHF
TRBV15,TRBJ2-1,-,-,TGTGCCACCAGCAGAGAACCCAAGGTCTATGAGCAGTTCTTC,CATSREPKVYEQFF
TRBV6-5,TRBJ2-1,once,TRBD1,TGTGCCAGCAGAACGGGACAGCTAAGAAATGAGCAGTTCTTC,CASRTGQLRNEQFF
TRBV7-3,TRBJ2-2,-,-,TGTGCCAGCAGCTTTTTTTCCGGGGAGCTGTTTTTT,CASSFFSGELFF
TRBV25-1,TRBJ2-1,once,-,TGTGCCAGCAGTGAATTAGTAGGGGCAGGCCTTCCGTACAATGAGCAGTTCTTC,CASSELVGAGLPYNEQFF
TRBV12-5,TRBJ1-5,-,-,TGTGCTAGTGCCCGTGGGCAGCCCCAGCATTTT,CASARGQPQHF
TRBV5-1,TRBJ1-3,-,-,TGCGCCAGCAGCTCCCAATCCGGCTCTGGAAACACCATATATTTT,CASSSQSGSGNTIYF
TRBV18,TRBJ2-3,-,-,TGTGCCAGCTCACCCCAAGATACGCAGTATTTT,CASSPQDTQYF
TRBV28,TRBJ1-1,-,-,TGTGCCAGCAGTTTACGGGGGTCGTACACTGAAGCTTTCTTT,CASSLRGSYTEAFF
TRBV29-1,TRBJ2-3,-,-,TGCAGCGTTGATGCCCAGGCAAAGCGGACAGATACGCAGTATTTT,CSVDAQAKRTDTQYF
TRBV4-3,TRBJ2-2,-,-,TGCGCCAGCAGCCAAGAATACACCGGGGAGCTGTTTTTT,CASSQEYTGELFF
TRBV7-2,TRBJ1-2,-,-,TGTGCCAGCAGCTTCCTACAGGGACCCAGTGGGTATGGCTACACCTTC,CASSFLQGPSGYGYTF
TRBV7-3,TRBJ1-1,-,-,TGTGCCAGCAGCTATAAAGGGGGTTCTGACACTGAAGCTTTCTTT,CASSYKGGSDTEAFF
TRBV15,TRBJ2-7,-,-,TGTGCCACCAGCAACTCAGGGACTGTCAAGCAGTACTTC,CATSNSGTVKQYF
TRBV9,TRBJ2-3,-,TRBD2,TGTGCCAGCAGCGTGGGAAGCGGGGGGGATCAGACAGATACGCAGTATTTT,CASSVGSGGDQTDTQYF
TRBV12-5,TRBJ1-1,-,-,TGTGCTAGTGGTTTGGGGGGGGTGGTTACTGAAGCTTTCTTT,CASGLGGVVTEAFF
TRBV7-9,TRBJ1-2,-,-,TGTGCCAGCAGCTTACAGGGTGGCTATGGCTACACCTTC,CASSLQGGYGYTF
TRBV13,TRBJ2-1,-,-,TGTGCCAGCAGCTTAGAGCCAGGGGAGGGCAGCCACAATGAGCAGTTCTTC,CASSLEPGEGSHNEQFF
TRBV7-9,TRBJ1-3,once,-,TGTGCCAGCAGCTCCGACACCTCTGGAAACACCATATATTTT,CASSSDTSGNTIYF
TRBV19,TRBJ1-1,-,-,TGTGCCAGTAGTATAGGTTTAGGAGACCACCAGTCTGAAGCTTTCTTT,CASSIGLGDHQSEAFF
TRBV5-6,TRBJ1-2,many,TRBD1,TGTGCCAGCAGCTTATATTTAAGGGGGCAGGACTATGGCTACACCTTC,CASSLYLRGQDYGYTF
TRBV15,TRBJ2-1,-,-,TGTGCCACCAGTGAGACCCTCTCCTACAATGAGCAGTTCTTC,CATSETLSYNEQFF
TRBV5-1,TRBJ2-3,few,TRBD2,TGCGCCAGCGGCGAACTAGCGGGGGGCACAGATACGCAGTATTTT,CASGELAGGTDTQYF